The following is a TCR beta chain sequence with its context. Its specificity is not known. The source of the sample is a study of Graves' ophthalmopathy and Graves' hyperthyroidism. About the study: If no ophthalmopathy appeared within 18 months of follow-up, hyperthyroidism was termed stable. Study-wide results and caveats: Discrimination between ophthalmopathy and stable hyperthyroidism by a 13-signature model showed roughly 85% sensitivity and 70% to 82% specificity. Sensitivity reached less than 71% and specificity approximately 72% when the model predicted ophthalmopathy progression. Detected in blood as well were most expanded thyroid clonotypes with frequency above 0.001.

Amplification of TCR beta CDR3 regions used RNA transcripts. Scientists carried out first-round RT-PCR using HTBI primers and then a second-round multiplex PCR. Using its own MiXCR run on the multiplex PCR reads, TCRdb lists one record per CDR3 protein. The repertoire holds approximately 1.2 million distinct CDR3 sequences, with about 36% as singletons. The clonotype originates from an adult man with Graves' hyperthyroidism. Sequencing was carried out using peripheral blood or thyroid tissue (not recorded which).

CDR3 DNA sequence: TGTGCCAGCAGCTACAGAACAGGGAATGAGCAGTTCTTC. Encoded protein: CASSYRTGNEQFF. The rearrangement joins TRBV7-2 to TRBJ2-5; tentatively, D is TRBD1 (6 bases). The J call may not be correct, given that the DNA end is closer to TRBJ2-1. In germline, CDR1 is SGHTA, CDR2 FQGNSA. This CDR3 region has 13 residues.